This TCR beta chain was identified in a study of memory CD4+ T cells and cytomegalovirus serostatus. Study in general: Donors were healthy Belgian adults, several CMV seropositive and approximately 23 seronegative.

Methods used by the authors: After removing out-of-frame reads, around 2.2 million distinct TCRbeta sequences remained. Repertoires were generated with immunoSEQ multiplex PCR, while TCRdb's copy carries only in-frame clones and drops some. That table is the source of V, J and clone size, and D and trimming were worked out from the DNA. Of 50,000 to 75,000 clones listed, more than 75% are singletons. Study-wide findings and caveats: Repertoires predicted CMV serostatus with median bootstrapped AUC of about 0.95. Suggested: most of the CMV-linked TCR signature lies in CD4+ memory cells.

Concerning this clone itself: Its antigen is unidentified.

The ends lost 2 bases at V and 0 bases at J; junction bases unmatched: 4. Germline CDR1 reads SGHDT; CDR2 reads YYEEEE. The CDR3 covers 16 residues. Single viable CD3+CD4+CD8-CD45RO+ cells were sorted as the memory CD4+ T cells. The chain combines TRBV5-6 with TRBJ1-4; 7 bases line up with TRBD1. Source material: memory CD4+ T cells from blood. This receptor was obtained from an adult in good health and CMV-seronegative. CDR3 coding DNA: TGTGCCAGCAGCTTCCGGACAGGCACAACTAATGAAAAACTGTTTTTT. It yields the protein CASSFRTGTTNEKLFF.